Below are 26 T cell receptor beta chains sequenced from a single sample in a study of Graves' ophthalmopathy and Graves' hyperthyroidism. From RNA, the CDR3 regions of TCR beta chains were amplified and sequenced. HTBI-primed RT-PCR formed the first round, and a multiplex PCR formed the second. TCRdb fed the multiplex PCR reads into MiXCR, producing one record per CDR3 protein. Among 150,000 to 200,000 distinct CDR3 sequences listed, less than 45% were seen once. Source material: peripheral blood. The receptors were gathered from a woman aged 35 to 49 with Graves' ophthalmopathy.

This clonotype was counted many times. The gene calls are TRBV19 and TRBJ1-1; unclear D gene. Between the trimmed V and J ends, which lost 3 bases and 5 bases, there was a span of 16 bases. This CDR3 region has 15 residues. CDR1 is LNHDA and CDR2 is SQIVND in the germline V gene (reference sequence). CDR3 residues: CASSISLGGGTEAFF. CDR3 coding DNA: TGTGCCAGTAGTATCAGTTTGGGAGGTGGAACTGAAGCTTTCTTT.

This clonotype appeared many times. The chain has TRBV20-1 and TRBJ2-2; 7 bases match TRBD2. The CDR3 covers 14 residues. Germline V CDR1 and CDR2: DFQATT, SNEGSKA (reference sequence). With 5 bases clipped from V and 7 bases from J, the junction kept 10 bases outside the gene matches. Here the CDR3 DNA reads TGCAGTGCTTCTCCCGGGACTACCGTCGGGGAGCTGTTTTTT. It encodes CSASPGTTVGELFF.

This clonotype was picked up many times. A read error may account for a junction end that differs from germline. V usage is TRBV5-1 and J usage is TRBJ2-7; TRBD2 is a possible D gene (6 bases). CDR1 and CDR2 from the germline V gene are SGHRS and YFSETQ. There are 14 residues in the CDR3. The DNA for the CDR3 is TGCGCCAGCAGCTTGGTTACCGGGAGCTACGAGCGGTACTTC. Its protein product is CASSLVTGSYERYF. Together with reference TRBV5-1 and TRBJ2-7, the CDR3 gives the full variable domain: KAGVTQTPRYLIKTRGQQVTLSCSPISGHRSVSWYQQTPGQGLQFLFEYFSETQRNKGNFPGRFSGRQFSNSRSEMNVSTLELGDSALYLCASSLVTGSYERYFGPGTRLTVT.

This clonotype was counted many times. V gene TRBV28 combines with J gene TRBJ1-5; possibly TRBD1 for D (6 bases). This CDR3 region has 14 residues. Per germline, CDR1 MDHEN and CDR2 SYDVKM. V lost 3 bases, J lost 2 bases, and 8 bases lay in between. CDR3 amino acids: CASSFHRGNQPQHF. Here the CDR3 DNA reads TGTGCCAGCAGTTTCCACAGGGGCAATCAGCCCCAGCATTTT.

This clonotype was detected ten times or more. V is TRBV20-1 and J is TRBJ2-7; TRBD1 agrees at 11 bases. J gave up 4 bases and V 3 bases, and 11 bases lay outside the gene matches. Germline CDR1 and CDR2: DFQATT and SNEGSKA (reference sequence). This CDR3 contains 16 residues. DNA for the CDR3: TGCAGTGCTAGCCCCATACCGGGACAGGGGGGATACGAGCAGTACTTC. It yields the protein CSASPIPGQGGYEQYF.

The chain joins TRBV15 to TRBJ1-1; the D is unclear. The germline CDR1 and CDR2 sequences are LNHNV and YYDKDF (reference sequence). V was shortened by 1 base and J by 4 bases, with 10 bases between the two germline ends. The CDR3 runs to 14 residues. CDR3 DNA sequence: TGTGCCACCAGCAGAGGAGTGGGCGGCACTGAAGCTTTCTTT. This encodes CATSRGVGGTEAFF.

Ten or more counts support this clonotype. The gene calls are TRBV6-5 and TRBJ1-2; a weak D match, TRBD1 (6 bases). Between the trimmed V and J ends, which lost 6 bases and 8 bases, there was a span of 16 bases. Germline V lookup: CDR1 MNHEY, CDR2 SVGAGI. This CDR3 region has 13 residues. The CDR3 nucleotides are TGTGCCAGCAGCGGACAGCAGAAGAGGGGCTACACCTTC. Its protein is CASSGQQKRGYTF.

This clonotype was counted at least ten times. The chain combines TRBV30 with TRBJ2-5; 10 nucleotides align to TRBD1. Germline V lookup: CDR1 GTSNPN, CDR2 SVGIG (reference sequence). Trimming removed 5 bases from V and 5 bases from J; junction bases left unmatched: 5. The CDR3 length is 13 residues. CDR3 sequence: CAWGQGVLETQYF. For the CDR3, the DNA is TGTGCCTGGGGACAGGGGGTCTTGGAGACCCAGTACTTC.

The rearrangement uses TRBV6-2 or TRBV6-3 and TRBJ2-5; D is ambiguous. The CDR3 length is 15 residues. The germline V gene has CDR1 MNHEY and CDR2 SVGEGT. Trimming removed 9 bases from V and 1 base from J, with 18 bases in between. The CDR3 protein is CASTRRKPSQETQYF. CDR3 nucleotides: TGTGCCAGTACCCGGCGGAAGCCAAGCCAAGAGACCCAGTACTTC.

The V call is TRBV12-5, the J call TRBJ2-2, with 9 bases lining up with TRBD2. Germline CDR1 LGHNT, CDR2 FRNRAP. The CDR3 is 16 residues long. The V gene end was trimmed by 6 bases and the J gene end by 5 bases; junction bases not matched to a gene: 10. DNA of the CDR3: TGTGCTAGTGGCCCAGTGGTAGCGGGAGATACCGGGGAGCTGTTTTTT. It is translated as CASGPVVAGDTGELFF.

This clonotype has ten or more counts. V usage is TRBV10-3 and J usage is TRBJ1-6; D is undetermined. The CDR3 contains 13 residues. Germline V gives CDR1 ENHRY, CDR2 SYGVKD. V gave up 4 bases and J gave up 10 bases, with 11 bases separating them. The CDR3 protein is CAISGVTESPLHF. CDR3 nucleotide sequence: TGTGCCATCAGTGGCGTTACCGAGTCACCCCTCCACTTT.

In the case of this clonotype: The germline gene is not matched at one end of the junction; a read error may be the cause. CDR3 region: CASKSGLAVTGGLFF. The CDR3 nucleotides read TGTGCCAGCAAAAGCGGGCTAGCTGTCACCGGGGGGCTGTTTTTT. This chain connects TRBV7-9 to TRBJ2-2; tentative D call: TRBD2 (6 bases). The CDR3 consists of 15 residues. CDR1 and CDR2 (germline): SEHNR, FQNEAQ (reference sequence).

This clonotype was picked up many times. The chain has TRBV7-2 and TRBJ2-5; a weak D match, TRBD1 (6 bases). Germline V gene data show CDR1 as SGHTA and CDR2 as FQGNSA. Between the trimmed V and J ends, which lost 1 base and 9 bases, there was a span of 15 bases. The CDR3 has 14 residues. The CDR3 nucleotides read TGTGCCAGCAGCTTAGTGTCACAGGGTGGGGCCCAGTACTTC. It is translated as CASSLVSQGGAQYF.

This clonotype was picked up many times. This sequence joins TRBV19 and TRBJ2-5; no definite D call. The CDR3 is 13 amino acids. Germline lookup yields CDR1 LNHDA and CDR2 SQIVND (reference sequence). Deletions cut 1 base from V and 4 bases from J, with 7 bases between. CDR3 residues: CASSIVPGETQYF. CDR3 in DNA: TGTGCCAGTAGTATAGTCCCGGGAGAGACCCAGTACTTC.

This clonotype was recorded at least ten times. The chain is built from TRBV19 and TRBJ1-5, with TRBD1 identical over 7 bases. The germline CDR1 and CDR2 sequences are LNHDA and SQIVND (reference sequence). The CDR3 has 16 residues. Trimming took 7 bases from V and 0 from J; bases not matched to a gene: 9. CDR3 sequence: CASTWTGTYSNQPQHF. The CDR3 DNA is TGTGCCAGTACCTGGACAGGTACTTATAGCAATCAGCCCCAGCATTTT. Full variable domain (remainder filled in from reference TRBV19 and TRBJ1-5): DGGITQSPKYLFRKEGQNVTLSCEQNLNHDAMYWYRQDPGQGLRLIYYSQIVNDFQKGDIAEGYSVSREKKESFPLTVTSAQKNPTAFYLCASTWTGTYSNQPQHFGDGTRLSIL.

CDR3 sequence: CATSPDRGSSYEQYF. The CDR3 DNA follows: TGTGCCACCAGCCCAGACAGGGGCAGCTCCTACGAGCAGTACTTC. The chain links TRBV15 to TRBJ2-7, with TRBD1 identical over 8 bases. Per the germline V gene, CDR1 is LNHNV and CDR2 is YYDKDF (reference sequence). Trimming took 5 bases from V and 0 from J; bases not matched to a gene: 6. The CDR3 length is 15 residues.

Here the CDR3 DNA reads TGTGCCTGGAACGTCCCAGGGGACTCACCCCTCCACTTT. Protein: CAWNVPGDSPLHF. The gene calls are TRBV30 and TRBJ1-6; D is perhaps TRBD1 (6 bases). Germline CDR1 reads GTSNPN; CDR2 reads SVGIG (reference sequence). The V end was cut by 4 bases, the J end by 10 bases, with 14 bases between. The CDR3 has 13 residues.

V and J are TRBV6-5 and TRBJ2-7, with 13 bases identical to TRBD2. The junction had 2 bases not matched to a gene; V was cut back by 0 bases and J by 9 bases. CDR1 and CDR2 from the germline V gene are MNHEY and SVGAGI. This CDR3 region has 14 residues. The CDR3 reads CASSYSGLAGVQYF. The CDR3 region has the DNA TGTGCCAGCAGTTACTCAGGACTAGCGGGAGTGCAGTACTTC.

This chain connects TRBV12-3 or TRBV12-4 to TRBJ2-5; 8 bases align to TRBD1. The CDR3 runs 15 residues. J was trimmed by 0 bases and V by 5 bases; bases with no gene match: 5. For the CDR3, the DNA is TGTGCCAGCAGTCTCCGACAGGGGTACCAAGAGACCCAGTACTTC. Translation gives CASSLRQGYQETQYF.

This clonotype was picked up many times. This chain connects TRBV28 to TRBJ2-7; 9 bases are a match to TRBD1. The CDR3 spans 15 residues. The V and J ends lost 5 bases and 6 bases, in that order; junction bases with no gene match: 11. Germline CDR1 and CDR2: MDHEN and SYDVKM. CDR3 sequence (DNA): TGTGCCAGCAGTACCCCCGGGACAGGGTACCTCGAGCAGTACTTC. Translated: CASSTPGTGYLEQYF.

This clonotype was seen a few times. The chain joins TRBV12-3 or TRBV12-4 to TRBJ2-5; the D gene is possibly TRBD1 (5 bases). Trimming stripped 8 bases from V and 2 bases from J, with 15 bases between. The CDR3 length is 14 residues. CDR3 residues: CASLWSRDQETQYF. CDR3 nucleotides: TGTGCCAGCTTGTGGTCCAGGGATCAAGAGACCCAGTACTTC.

The chain joins TRBV2 to TRBJ2-2; 7 nucleotides align to TRBD2. Looked up from germline, CDR1 is SNHLY and CDR2 is FYNNEI. The CDR3 covers 14 residues. V was pared by 4 bases and J by 4 bases, with 3 bases of the junction left unmatched. CDR3: CASSASSGTGELFF. Here the CDR3 DNA reads TGTGCCAGCAGTGCTTCTAGCGGCACCGGGGAGCTGTTTTTT.

V gene TRBV5-1 combines with J gene TRBJ1-1; D gene unclear. The CDR3 is 14 amino acids. Per the germline V gene, CDR1 is SGHRS and CDR2 is YFSETQ. The V end lost 2 bases, the J end lost 1 base, and 9 bases lay between the germline ends. The CDR3 loop is CASSFRESNTEAFF. CDR3 coding DNA: TGCGCCAGCAGCTTTAGAGAGTCGAACACTGAAGCTTTCTTT.

This clonotype appeared many times. This chain connects TRBV2 to TRBJ1-5; D call uncertain. Trimming took 2 bases from V and 0 from J, leaving 8 bases between them. Germline CDR1 is SNHLY and CDR2 is FYNNEI. This CDR3 spans 15 amino acids. The CDR3 nucleotides are TGTGCCAGCAGTGAATCAGACTATAGCAATCAGCCCCAGCATTTT. It specifies CASSESDYSNQPQHF.

This clonotype was picked up a small number of times. This chain uses TRBV28 with TRBJ2-7; TRBD2 aligns across 13 bases. V dropped 5 bases and J dropped 6; count of bases not matched to a gene: 1. This CDR3 contains 13 residues. Per germline, CDR1 MDHEN and CDR2 SYDVKM. Here the CDR3 reads CASSRLAGGEQYF. CDR3 DNA: TGTGCCAGCAGTAGACTAGCGGGAGGCGAGCAGTACTTC.

This clonotype has ten or more counts. The chain carries TRBV29-1 and TRBJ1-5; D is perhaps TRBD1 (5 bases). Deletions cut 4 bases from V and 2 bases from J, with 15 bases between. Germline CDR1 SQVTM, CDR2 ANQGSEA. This CDR3 contains 15 residues. CDR3 nucleotide sequence: TGCAGCGTTGCCTCGGCAGGGTGGGGCAATCAGCCCCAGCATTTT. Translation gives CSVASAGWGNQPQHF.